This record looks at one T cell receptor beta chain sequence and its context. As yet, its antigen is unknown. These data come from a study of cytomegalovirus exposure and HLA in healthy donors. In the study overall: In terms of ancestry, the Caucasian-associated cluster contained roughly 81% of the approximately 430 genotyped donors. Broader study findings: Sequencing likely produced, as an artifact, a cluster of highly shared sequence variants.

A multiplex PCR was run with 60 Vbeta primers and 13 Jbeta primers. This table comes from immunoSEQ multiplex PCR, and its TCRdb copy is limited to in-frame clones, with some not included. The data show 150,000 to 200,000 clones, roughly 82% seen once. Germline values: CDR1 SQVTM, CDR2 ANQGSEA. J gave up 0 bases and V 7 bases, and 14 bases lay outside the gene matches. This CDR3 comprises 16 residues. What was sequenced was PBMCs. V and J are TRBV29-1 and TRBJ1-1; 7 nucleotides agree with TRBD1. The receptor was isolated from a girl aged 2 to 10 in good health and CMV-seropositive. The CDR3 spells CSAAHKTGPMNTEAFF. The CDR3 nucleotides read TGCAGCGCCGCACACAAGACAGGGCCGATGAACACTGAAGCTTTCTTT. The full variable domain, its missing parts supplied by reference TRBV29-1 and TRBJ1-1, is SAVISQKPSRDICQRGTSLTIQCQVDSQVTMMFWYRQQPGQSLTLIATANQGSEATYESGFVIDKFPISRPNLTFSTLTVSNMSPEDSSIYLCSAAHKTGPMNTEAFFGQGTRLTVV.